A single sample is the source of the 22 T cell receptor beta chains below, sequenced in a study of beta chain features in type 1 diabetes. Study-wide points: People with Type 1 diabetes carried modestly yet significantly shorter TCRB CDR3s in all four CD4+ subsets.

No antigens are known for them. The isolated RNA, all of it, was reverse transcribed, so expressed TCRB transcripts were what got sequenced. Using immunoSEQ multiplex PCR, the repertoire was profiled, and TCRdb retains in-frame clones only, with some absent. The sample lists some 270,000 clones, under 13% occurring once. Sequenced: naive CD4+ T cells from blood. The receptors were gathered from a man aged 25-45 years with type 1 diabetes.

The chain combines TRBV9 with TRBJ2-3, with D tentatively TRBD2 (5 bases). V lost 2 bases and J 1 base, leaving 11 bases between the germline ends. CDR1 and CDR2 from the germline V gene are SGDLS and YYNGEE. The CDR3 is 15 amino acids. DNA for the CDR3: TGTGCCAGCAGCGTCGGTGGAGGCGGCACAGATACGCAGTATTTT. This translates into CASSVGGGGTDTQYF.

The chain employs TRBV2 and TRBJ2-7; 8 bases map to TRBD1. CDR1 and CDR2 (germline): SNHLY, FYNNEI. The CDR3 length is 14 residues. The trim removed 6 bases at V and 5 bases at J, leaving 9 bases unmatched. CDR3 DNA sequence: TGTGCCAGCAGGCGGGACAGGCCGAGCGACGAGCAGTACTTC. Translated: CASRRDRPSDEQYF.

The V and J genes are TRBV4-2 and TRBJ1-1; TRBD1 is a possible D gene (6 bases). The CDR3 runs to 15 residues. The germline V gene has CDR1 LGHNA and CDR2 YNFKEQ. The germline V and J ends were trimmed by 0 bases and 5 bases, with 13 bases remaining between them. The CDR3 protein is CASSQDGAGETEAFF. Here the CDR3 DNA reads TGTGCCAGCAGCCAAGATGGGGCAGGGGAAACTGAAGCTTTCTTT.

This clone was detected a few times. CDR3 coding DNA: TGTGCCTGGCAAGTCGGGGAAAGAACTGAAGCTTTCTTT. Residues: CAWQVGERTEAFF. The J gene is TRBJ1-1, the V gene TRBV30, with unresolved D. V was trimmed by 5 bases and J by 5 bases, leaving 15 bases between them. Germline V lookup: CDR1 GTSNPN, CDR2 SVGIG (reference sequence). CDR3 size: 13 residues.

This clone was seen more than once but under ten times. V is TRBV29-1 and J is TRBJ2-3; 11 nucleotides match TRBD2. The length of the CDR3 is 13 residues. CDR1 SQVTM and CDR2 ANQGSEA come from the germline V gene. J lost 9 bases, V lost 4 bases, and 6 bases had no gene match. This chain's CDR3 is CSVVAGGPGTQYF. The CDR3 coding sequence is TGCAGCGTTGTAGCGGGGGGGCCCGGAACGCAGTATTTT.

This clone came up a few times. The chain joins TRBV2 to TRBJ2-7; 8 positions match TRBD1. J was trimmed by 0 bases and V by 6 bases; bases with no gene match: 4. This CDR3 spans 14 amino acids. Germline V gives CDR1 SNHLY, CDR2 FYNNEI. This CDR3 reads CASRRQGTSYEQYF. As DNA, the CDR3 is TGTGCCAGCAGGAGACAGGGGACCTCCTACGAGCAGTACTTC.

This clone was counted only a few times. The J gene is TRBJ2-1, the V gene TRBV7-2; D perhaps matches TRBD1 (6 bases). V was pared by 1 base and J by 8 bases, with 21 bases between. Germline V gene sequence: CDR1 SGHTA, CDR2 FQGNSA. The CDR3 length is 17 residues. The CDR3 region is CASSLDWGRRMVDEQFF. The DNA of the CDR3 is TGTGCCAGCAGCTTAGATTGGGGGCGCAGGATGGTCGATGAGCAGTTCTTC.

The chain carries TRBV18 and TRBJ2-3; D perhaps matches TRBD1 (5 bases). Trimming took off 3 bases at V and 2 bases at J, with 9 bases between the two ends. Germline V CDR1 and CDR2: KGHSH, LQKENI. This CDR3 has 14 residues. The CDR3 sequence is CASSPPTVTDTQYF. CDR3 DNA: TGTGCCAGCTCACCTCCGACAGTCACAGATACGCAGTATTTT. Variable domain in full (rest from reference TRBV18 and TRBJ2-3): NAGVMQNPRHLVRRRGQEARLRCSPMKGHSHVYWYRQLPEEGLKFMVYLQKENIIDESGMPKERFSAEFPKEGPSILRIQQVVRGDSAAYFCASSPPTVTDTQYFGPGTRLTVL.

V gene TRBV29-1 combines with J gene TRBJ1-1; 8 nucleotides line up with TRBD1. The germline V gene encodes CDR1 SQVTM and CDR2 ANQGSEA. The CDR3 runs 13 residues. The V gene end was trimmed by 8 bases and the J gene end by 9 bases; junction bases not matched to a gene: 14. The CDR3 DNA sequence: TGCAGCATCACTCAGGGACAGGCCATGAAAGCTTTCTTT. Translating it yields CSITQGQAMKAFF.

The CDR3 DNA sequence: TGTGCCAGCAGTTCTAGCGGGGGGTACAATGAGCAGTTCTTC. Protein: CASSSSGGYNEQFF. V and J are TRBV7-3 and TRBJ2-1, with 11 bases that match TRBD2. Trimming took 6 bases from V and 4 from J; bases not matched to a gene: 2. The CDR3 totals 14 residues. Germline V lookup: CDR1 SGHTA, CDR2 FQGTGA.

The chain couples TRBV19 to TRBJ2-7, with D possibly being TRBD1 (5 bases). V lost 4 bases to trimming and J lost 4 bases, with 11 bases between them. The CDR3 sequence is 13 residues long. Germline V gene data show CDR1 as LNHDA and CDR2 as SQIVND (reference sequence). The CDR3 coding sequence is TGTGCCAGTAGTAGCCAGGGCCAGTACGAGCAGTACTTC. Its protein product is CASSSQGQYEQYF. Combining the CDR3 with reference TRBV19 and TRBJ2-7 gives the whole variable domain DGGITQSPKYLFRKEGQNVTLSCEQNLNHDAMYWYRQDPGQGLRLIYYSQIVNDFQKGDIAEGYSVSREKKESFPLTVTSAQKNPTAFYLCASSSQGQYEQYFGPGTRLTVT.

V is TRBV7-2 and J is TRBJ2-3; TRBD2 matches 7 bases. Germline CDR1 and CDR2: SGHTA and FQGNSA. The ends lost 8 bases at V and 1 base at J; junction bases unmatched: 3. The CDR3 consists of 13 residues. For the CDR3, the DNA is TGTGCCAGCTCCCGGGGGGGCACAGATACGCAGTATTTT. Its translation: CASSRGGTDTQYF.

V usage is TRBV19 and J usage is TRBJ2-5, with D unresolved. The CDR3 sequence is 13 residues long. CDR1 and CDR2 (germline): LNHDA, SQIVND (reference sequence). Trimming stripped 3 bases from V and 2 bases from J, with 7 bases between. The CDR3 loop is CASSMAVQETQYF. The CDR3 DNA follows: TGTGCCAGTAGTATGGCGGTACAAGAGACCCAGTACTTC.

This clone was found a few times. The chain combines TRBV9 with TRBJ2-2; 10 nucleotides match TRBD2. V gave up 1 base and J gave up 4 bases; unmatched junction bases: 7. Per germline, CDR1 SGDLS and CDR2 YYNGEE. This CDR3 has 17 amino acids. The CDR3 here is CASSVTSGAGSTGELFF. The CDR3 DNA is TGTGCCAGCAGCGTAACTAGCGGGGCGGGGAGCACCGGGGAGCTGTTTTTT.

This sequence joins TRBV25-1 and TRBJ2-1; TRBD2 might be the D (5 bases). V shed 1 base and J shed 9 bases, with 7 bases lying between them. Germline CDR1 MGHDK, CDR2 SYGVNS. CDR3 size: 12 residues. The CDR3, as DNA: TGTGCCAGCAGTGAATCCCGGGGTGAGCAGTTCTTC. Protein: CASSESRGEQFF.

This clone has more than one count but fewer than ten. The J gene is TRBJ1-5, the V gene TRBV19; 10 positions match TRBD1. The trim removed 4 bases at V and 5 bases at J, leaving 11 bases unmatched. CDR1 is LNHDA, CDR2 SQIVND, per germline (reference sequence). The CDR3 contains 17 residues. The CDR3 nucleotides are TGTGCCAGTAGTACGGGACAGGGGATCCCATTTTATCAGCCCCAGCATTTT. Protein product: CASSTGQGIPFYQPQHF.

The CDR3 sequence is CASSWGPTGGFEKLFF. DNA of the CDR3: TGCGCCAGCAGCTGGGGACCGACAGGGGGTTTTGAAAAACTGTTTTTT. The chain recombines TRBV5-1 with TRBJ1-4; 9 bases fit TRBD1. V trimming: 3 bases; J trimming: 7 bases; junction bases outside the gene matches: 10. Germline V lookup: CDR1 SGHRS, CDR2 YFSETQ. This CDR3 contains 16 residues.

This clone was counted between two and nine times. This CDR3 is CASSVAGGLTDTQYF. DNA for the CDR3: TGTGCCAGCAGCGTGGCGGGGGGCCTGACAGATACGCAGTATTTT. V is TRBV9 and J is TRBJ2-3, with 8 bases aligning to TRBD2. V was clipped by 2 bases and J by 3 bases; unmatched bases: 5. The CDR3 totals 15 residues. From germline, CDR1 is SGDLS and CDR2 YYNGEE.

The V call is TRBV19, the J call TRBJ1-2; TRBD1 is a possible D gene (6 bases). CDR1 is LNHDA, CDR2 SQIVND, per germline (reference sequence). V was trimmed by 4 bases and J by 6 bases, leaving 6 bases between them. CDR3 length: 11 amino acids. The CDR3 is CASSTGDGYTF. The CDR3 bases are TGTGCCAGTAGTACAGGGGATGGCTACACCTTC.

A few counts support this clone. The gene calls are TRBV5-1 and TRBJ2-7; TRBD2 is a possible D gene (6 bases). The V end was cut by 6 bases, the J end by 7 bases, with 14 bases between. This CDR3 is built from 12 residues. Per germline, CDR1 SGHRS and CDR2 YFSETQ. CDR3 sequence reads: CASTTLGGEQYF. CDR3 bases: TGCGCCAGCACAACTTTGGGGGGAGAGCAGTACTTC.

CDR3 in DNA: TGTGCCAGCTCACTCGGACAGGGGCCGACCTACGAGCAGTACTTC. This codes for CASSLGQGPTYEQYF. The genes are TRBV18 and TRBJ2-7; 9 nucleotides agree with TRBD1. Unmatched junction bases numbered 6, after V lost 4 bases and J lost 2 bases. The V gene's germline CDR1 is KGHSH and CDR2 LQKENI. This CDR3 region has 15 residues.

This rearrangement joins TRBV4-3 to TRBJ1-3; D not resolved. The germline V gene encodes CDR1 LGHNA and CDR2 YSLEER. The CDR3 is 15 amino acids. V lost 0 bases and J 5 bases, leaving 11 bases between the germline ends. DNA of the CDR3: TGCGCCAGCAGCCAAGAAGCATCCGGGAGAAACACCATATATTTT. It codes for CASSQEASGRNTIYF.